This TCR beta chain emerged from a study of shared clonotypes between healthy human individuals. V gave up 3 bases and J gave up 2 bases; unmatched junction bases: 4. CDR1 is SGHRS, CDR2 YFSETQ, per germline. The CDR3 consists of 16 residues. Genomic DNA belonging to each subset was distributed in equal measure over several immunoSEQ plates. Libraries were prepared by immunoSEQ multiplex PCR; TCRdb keeps only in-frame clonotypes and omits some of them. The sample gives approximately 2,000,000 clones, 92% of which show up once; 0.37% is in the top ten. The sequencing input was naive CD4+ T cells from PBMCs. The subset here: CD45RA+ positively selected. This sequence was found in a man younger than 30 in good health. Some clones in this sample may be carry-over from other donors' samples. The genes are TRBV5-1 and TRBJ2-3; 12 nucleotides line up with TRBD2. In DNA, the CDR3 is TGCGCCAGCAGCTCTACTAGCGGGAGGTTCACAGATACGCAGTATTTT. Translation: CASSSTSGRFTDTQYF.